A single sample is the source of the 27 T cell receptor beta chains below, sequenced in a study of blood T cells in healthy people across ages. A second PCR, run for roughly 7 to 12 cycles, used a sample-barcoded 5' primer plus a J-beta primer mix. TCRdb analysed the 5' RACE reads with MiXCR anew, one entry per CDR3 protein. The profile covers 450,000 to 650,000 distinct CDR3 sequences, with about 24% appearing a single time and 8.7% taken by the ten largest. These same records also appear under a second study, on T cells of mothers and their children.

Sequences were obtained from blood. Receptors originate from a boy younger than 18 in good health.

This rearrangement joins TRBV4-1 to TRBJ2-5, with TRBD2 as a possible D gene (6 bases). The DNA end lines up better with TRBJ2-1; the J call may be wrong. The CDR3 length is 18 residues. Germline V gene lookup returns CDR1 MGHRA and CDR2 YSYEKL. The CDR3 region has the DNA TGCGCCAGCAGCCAAGCAAACCTAGCGATGTTCGTCTACAATGAGCAGTTCTTC. Translation: CASSQANLAMFVYNEQFF.

The chain couples TRBV5-4 to TRBJ2-6; D is possibly TRBD2 (6 bases). Trimming took off 4 bases at V and 3 bases at J, with 17 bases between the two ends. CDR1 SGHNT and CDR2 YYREEE come from the germline V gene (reference sequence). The CDR3 is 17 residues long. Here the CDR3 DNA reads TGTGCCAGCAGCCGTATCTTGGAGGGCGGTGGGGCCAACGTCCTGACTTTC. Translating it yields CASSRILEGGGANVLTF. Full variable domain (outside the CDR3, taken from reference TRBV5-4 and TRBJ2-6): ETGVTQSPTHLIKTRGQQVTLRCSSQSGHNTVSWYQQALGQGPQFIFQYYREEENGRGNFPPRFSGLQFPNYSSELNVNALELDDSALYLCASSRILEGGGANVLTFGAGSRLTVL.

J is TRBJ1-1 and V is TRBV28; possibly TRBD1 for D (6 bases). Trimming stripped 6 bases from V and 0 bases from J, with 11 bases between. CDR3 length: 14 residues. Germline CDR1 MDHEN, CDR2 SYDVKM. This chain's CDR3 is CASREGEMNTEAFF. The CDR3 nucleotides are TGTGCCAGCAGAGAGGGGGAGATGAACACTGAAGCTTTCTTT. The variable domain in full, completed from reference TRBV28 and TRBJ1-1, reads DVKVTQSSRYLVKRTGEKVFLECVQDMDHENMFWYRQDPGLGLRLIYFSYDVKMKEKGDIPEGYSVSREKKERFSLILESASTNQTSMYLCASREGEMNTEAFFGQGTRLTVV.

In DNA, the CDR3 is TGCGCCAGCAGCCAAGATCTTTTACGGGGGAGCTCCTACAATGAGCAGTTCTTC. Translating gives CASSQDLLRGSSYNEQFF. The chain combines TRBV4-3 with TRBJ2-1; possibly TRBD2 for D (6 bases). The CDR3 contains 18 residues. V lost 0 bases and J 0 bases, leaving 15 bases between the germline ends. Per germline, CDR1 LGHNA and CDR2 YSLEER.

This chain links TRBV5-6 with TRBJ1-5; D is possibly TRBD1 (5 bases). The V end was cut by 3 bases, the J end by 7 bases, with 11 bases between. This CDR3 spans 13 amino acids. Germline CDR1 is SGHDT and CDR2 is YYEEEE. CDR3 coding DNA: TGTGCCAGCAGCTGGGCAGGGAACCAGCCCCAGCATTTT. Encoded protein: CASSWAGNQPQHF. The whole variable domain, filled in from reference TRBV5-6 and TRBJ1-5, reads DAGVTQSPTHLIKTRGQQVTLRCSPKSGHDTVSWYQQALGQGPQFIFQYYEEEERQRGNFPDRFSGHQFPNYSSELNVNALLLGDSALYLCASSWAGNQPQHFGDGTRLSIL.

This clonotype occurred a few times. This sequence joins TRBV4-3 and TRBJ1-4; tentative D call: TRBD1 (6 bases). The CDR3 runs 15 residues. In germline, CDR1 is LGHNA, CDR2 YSLEER. Trimming removed 2 bases from V and 8 bases from J, with 15 bases in between. The CDR3 sequence: CASSQTTRGKEKLFF. CDR3 bases: TGCGCCAGCAGCCAAACGACAAGGGGGAAGGAAAAACTGTTTTTT.

The chain uses TRBV7-8 and TRBJ1-1; tentative D call: TRBD1 (6 bases). Germline V CDR1 and CDR2: SGHVS, FQNEAQ. The germline V and J ends were trimmed by 0 bases and 4 bases, with 9 bases remaining between them. The CDR3 sequence is 14 residues long. CDR3 coding DNA: TGTGCCAGCAGCTTAGCACAGGGAAGCACTGAAGCTTTCTTT. Its translation: CASSLAQGSTEAFF. Full variable domain (remainder filled in from reference TRBV7-8 and TRBJ1-1): GAGVSQSPRYKVAKRGQDVALRCDPISGHVSLFWYQQALGQGPEFLTYFQNEAQLDKSGLPSDRFFAERPEGSVSTLKIQRTQQEDSAVYLCASSLAQGSTEAFFGQGTRLTVV.

This clonotype was observed a handful of times. This chain connects TRBV24-1 to TRBJ2-3; the match to TRBD2 covers 11 bases. The junction had 4 bases not matched to a gene; V was cut back by 3 bases and J by 3 bases. This CDR3 comprises 16 residues. In germline, CDR1 is KGHDR, CDR2 SFDVKD. The CDR3 region is CATSDPTSGGTDTQYF. The CDR3 nucleotides read TGTGCCACCAGTGATCCAACTAGCGGGGGAACAGATACGCAGTATTTT.

This chain uses TRBV29-1 with TRBJ1-1; 11 nucleotides line up with TRBD1. Germline V CDR1 and CDR2: SQVTM, ANQGSEA. This CDR3 has 14 residues. With 4 bases clipped from V and 6 bases from J, the junction kept 7 bases outside the gene matches. The CDR3 DNA sequence: TGCAGCGTTGGAGGGTTGGGACAGGGGGCTGAAGCTTTCTTT. Protein product: CSVGGLGQGAEAFF.

V and J are TRBV20-1 and TRBJ1-1; perhaps TRBD1 as D (6 bases). The CDR3 runs 15 residues. The V and J ends lost 1 base and 6 bases respectively, with 18 bases between them. CDR1 is DFQATT and CDR2 is SNEGSKA in the germline V gene (reference sequence). The CDR3 loop reads CSARGYREARPEAFF. The CDR3 DNA sequence: TGCAGTGCTAGAGGGTACAGGGAGGCTAGGCCTGAAGCTTTCTTT.

The genes are TRBV4-2 and TRBJ2-3; a possible D gene is TRBD2 (5 bases). Trimming cost V 2 bases and J 0 bases, with 15 bases left between them. CDR3 size: 17 residues. CDR1 and CDR2 from the germline V gene are LGHNA and YNFKEQ. The CDR3 loop reads CASSQLNGGSSTDTQYF. CDR3 DNA: TGTGCCAGCAGCCAACTTAACGGCGGGTCCAGCACAGATACGCAGTATTTT.

This clonotype occurred a few times. The V call is TRBV7-9, the J call TRBJ2-1; D is perhaps TRBD1 or TRBD2 (6 bases each). With 5 bases removed from V and 0 bases from J, the gap between germline ends came to 14 bases. Germline CDR1 SEHNR, CDR2 FQNEAQ (reference sequence). The CDR3 runs to 16 residues. CDR3 sequence: CASSPVGGSSYNEQFF. CDR3 DNA sequence: TGTGCCAGCAGCCCGGTAGGGGGGAGCTCCTACAATGAGCAGTTCTTC.

The chain has TRBV5-1 and TRBJ2-1, with 10 bases lining up with TRBD2. CDR1 and CDR2 (germline): SGHRS, YFSETQ. This CDR3 spans 15 amino acids. J lost 5 bases, V lost 4 bases, and 6 bases had no gene match. The CDR3 loop is CASSIGTSVHNEQFF. As DNA, the CDR3 is TGCGCCAGCAGCATAGGGACTAGCGTCCACAATGAGCAGTTCTTC.

The rearrangement uses TRBV20-1 and TRBJ2-7; 11 positions agree with TRBD1. Germline V lookup: CDR1 DFQATT, CDR2 SNEGSKA (reference sequence). The CDR3 totals 14 residues. V trimming: 5 bases; J trimming: 4 bases; junction bases outside the gene matches: 7. The chain's CDR3 is CSAGGTGGGYEQYF. CDR3 sequence (DNA): TGCAGTGCTGGGGGGACAGGGGGTGGATACGAGCAGTACTTC.

This clonotype was recorded many times. The chain combines TRBV28 with TRBJ2-3; D unresolved. Per the germline V gene, CDR1 is MDHEN and CDR2 is SYDVKM. V lost 8 bases and J lost 0, with 12 bases in between. This CDR3 is built from 14 residues. The CDR3 reads CASFSRTSTDTQYF. As DNA, the CDR3 is TGTGCCAGCTTTTCTCGGACCAGCACAGATACGCAGTATTTT.

This clonotype was seen a handful of times. The chain links TRBV23-1 to TRBJ1-2, with TRBD1 identical over 8 bases. TRBV23-1 is assigned to the ORF class and has an uncertain function. The V gene end was trimmed by 6 bases and the J gene end by 8 bases; junction bases not matched to a gene: 20. This CDR3 is 17 amino acids long. The CDR3 region has the DNA TGCGCCAGCAGCCTTACCCGGGACAGGCACTTACAAAAGGGCTACACCTTC. It is translated as CASSLTRDRHLQKGYTF.

The chain couples TRBV28 to TRBJ1-2; tentative D call: TRBD1 (5 bases). Germline CDR1 and CDR2: MDHEN and SYDVKM. V lost 5 bases, J lost 2 bases, and 9 bases lay in between. The CDR3 is 13 residues long. CDR3 residues: CASSHRRNYGYTF. In DNA form, the CDR3 reads TGTGCCAGCAGTCACAGGAGAAACTATGGCTACACCTTC.

Concerning this clonotype: A read error may explain this, as a much larger clone is one base away. The V call is TRBV4-2, the J call TRBJ2-5; D unresolved. The CDR3 contains 16 residues. Trimming removed 0 bases at V and 4 bases at J, with 15 bases between. From germline, CDR1 is LGHNA and CDR2 YNFKEQ. CDR3 bases: TGTGCCAGCAGCCAAGATGGAAACAGCGTGGTAGAGACCCAGTACTTC. Its protein is CASSQDGNSVVETQYF.

The chain combines TRBV20-1 with TRBJ1-1, with 8 bases identical to TRBD1. This CDR3 is 12 amino acids long. Germline values: CDR1 DFQATT, CDR2 SNEGSKA (reference sequence). Trimming took 3 bases from V and 5 from J; bases not matched to a gene: 2. CDR3 DNA: TGCAGTGCTAGGGACAGGGTTACTGAAGCTTTCTTT. Encoded protein: CSARDRVTEAFF.

This clonotype has ten or more counts. The rearrangement joins TRBV20-1 to TRBJ2-4; 7 nucleotides line up with TRBD1. Trimming at V came to 6 bases and at J to 0 bases, leaving 8 bases not matched to a gene. The CDR3 spans 15 residues. CDR1 is DFQATT and CDR2 is SNEGSKA in the germline V gene (reference sequence). DNA of the CDR3: TGCAGTGCATCGGACAGGCTATTAGCCAAAAACATTCAGTACTTC. Amino acids: CSASDRLLAKNIQYF.

This clonotype showed up just a few times. This sequence joins TRBV29-1 and TRBJ1-1; D perhaps matches TRBD1 (5 bases). Looked up from germline, CDR1 is SQVTM and CDR2 is ANQGSEA. The CDR3 length is 13 residues. Trimming left V 6 bases short and J 5 bases short, with 16 bases between. The CDR3 DNA follows: TGCAGCGTCCGGGGCCCCCTCGCAACTGAAGCTTTCTTT. Translating gives CSVRGPLATEAFF.

V gene TRBV27 combines with J gene TRBJ1-1; 10 bases map to TRBD1. J was trimmed by 3 bases and V by 6 bases; bases with no gene match: 13. The CDR3 has 17 residues. Germline V CDR1 and CDR2: MNHEY, SMNVEV (reference sequence). DNA for the CDR3: TGTGCCAGCAGACACAGTGAGACAGGGGGCGATGACACTGAAGCTTTCTTT. Translation gives CASRHSETGGDDTEAFF.

The V call is TRBV12-3 or TRBV12-4, the J call TRBJ2-4; D unresolved. The V and J ends lost 6 bases and 5 bases respectively, with 14 bases between them. The CDR3 contains 14 residues. Here the CDR3 DNA reads TGTGCCAGCAGCCCCCGGACGAGAGAAAACATTCAGTACTTC. This encodes CASSPRTRENIQYF.

V is TRBV6-8 and J is TRBJ2-5, with 7 bases fitting TRBD1. The CDR3 sequence is 20 residues long. CDR1 and CDR2 (germline): MNHGY, SAAAGT. V dropped 1 base and J dropped 6; count of bases not matched to a gene: 23. CDR3 region: CASSYYTSKTGRMVGKTQYF. The CDR3 coding sequence is TGTGCCAGCAGTTACTACACTTCGAAGACAGGGCGAATGGTTGGGAAGACCCAGTACTTC.

This clonotype was seen at least ten times. This chain uses TRBV7-2 with TRBJ2-3; 11 nucleotides match TRBD2. The CDR3 runs 16 residues. After removal of 4 bases from V and 2 bases from J, the junction contained 5 bases not matched to a gene. Germline V gene lookup returns CDR1 SGHTA and CDR2 FQGNSA. The CDR3: CASSSGTSGTTDTQYF. For the CDR3, the DNA is TGTGCCAGCAGCTCGGGGACTAGCGGTACCACAGATACGCAGTATTTT.

This chain joins TRBV6-2 or TRBV6-3 and TRBJ1-1; 10 bases fit TRBD1. The V and J ends lost 5 bases and 3 bases, in that order; junction bases with no gene match: 6. The CDR3 has 15 residues. CDR1 and CDR2 from the germline V gene are MNHEY and SVGEGT. CDR3 DNA sequence: TGTGCCAGCAGTAACCGGGACAGGGGAGACACTGAAGCTTTCTTT. Its translation: CASSNRDRGDTEAFF.

This clonotype was observed a few times. The CDR3 reads CSARGSSTGGNYGYTF. The CDR3, as DNA: TGCAGTGCTAGAGGTTCCTCGACAGGGGGGAACTATGGCTACACCTTC. The rearrangement links TRBV20-1 to TRBJ1-2, with 9 bases aligning to TRBD1. V was pared by 1 base and J by 2 bases, with 8 bases of the junction left unmatched. Germline V gene lookup returns CDR1 DFQATT and CDR2 SNEGSKA (reference sequence). The CDR3 covers 16 residues.